The sequence of this T cell receptor (beta chain) was determined in a study of breast tumors, draining lymph nodes, adjacent tissues. General study findings and limits: Data fit most tumor T cells coming from lymph node, expanding in tumor. Compared with lymph nodes, tumors were less diverse; compared with nontumor tissue, more. Tumor and nontumor repertoires were significantly more similar in luminal-like than in basal-like breast cancer.

The lymph nodes were axillary draining lymph nodes from breast cancer patients. This clonotype has a handful of counts. Its antigen is not identified. MiXCR was run by TCRdb on the multiplex PCR reads, yielding one entry per CDR3 protein. This table has roughly 220,000 distinct CDR3 sequences, less than 40% appearing once. From germline, CDR1 is ENHRY and CDR2 SYGVKD. This CDR3 comprises 15 residues. V was pared by 5 bases and J by 2 bases, with 6 bases of the junction left unmatched. The clonotype comes from a female donor with breast cancer. Some clones in this sample may be carry-over from other donors' samples. Sequencing input: axillary lymph node tissue. This chain connects TRBV10-3 to TRBJ2-3, with TRBD2 identical over 8 bases. CDR3 residues: CAISWSGSATDTQYF. The CDR3 DNA reads TGTGCCATCAGTTGGAGCGGGAGTGCCACAGATACGCAGTATTTT.